The rows below give T cell receptor beta chains drawn from one sample of a study of T cell responses to AZD1222 COVID-19 vaccine. Measured with immunoSEQ multiplex PCR; TCRdb has only the in-frame clones, and not every one. This sample has roughly 150,000 clones, with over 85% found just once. Sequenced here: peripheral blood, sampled on day 0 of AZD1222 vaccination. The receptors shown here come from an adult in good health. CDR3s include the opening cysteine and the closing phenylalanine or tryptophan. D genes are given only for firm matches. Some rows have no size entry. The others give once, few or many, or a class for an expanded clone.

clone size: -
J gene: TRBJ2-1
D gene: -
V gene: TRBV5-4
CDR3 length: 14
CDR3 protein: CASSTGQVDNEQFF
CDR3 DNA: TGTGCCAGCAGCACCGGTCAGGTCGACAATGAGCAGTTCTTC

clone size: -
J gene: TRBJ2-1
D gene: -
V gene: TRBV6-6
CDR3 length: 11
CDR3 protein: CASSTLPEQFF
CDR3 DNA: TGTGCCAGCAGTACGCTTCCCGAGCAGTTCTTC

clone size: -
J gene: TRBJ1-2
D gene: TRBD1
V gene: TRBV6-5
CDR3 length: 14
CDR3 protein: CATNPRDSRYGYTF
CDR3 DNA: TGTGCCACAAACCCCCGGGACAGTAGATATGGCTACACCTTC

clone size: few
J gene: TRBJ1-6
D gene: TRBD1
V gene: TRBV3-1/TRBV3-2
CDR3 length: 15
CDR3 protein: CASSQDRGQGSPLHF
CDR3 DNA: TGTGCCAGCAGCCAAGATAGGGGGCAGGGGTCACCCCTCCACTTT

clone size: few
J gene: TRBJ2-5
D gene: -
V gene: TRBV13
CDR3 length: 14
CDR3 protein: CASSFTGYQETQYF
CDR3 DNA: TGTGCCAGCAGCTTTACCGGCTACCAAGAGACCCAGTACTTC

clone size: -
J gene: TRBJ2-3
D gene: TRBD2
V gene: TRBV7-4
CDR3 length: 19
CDR3 protein: CASSSRTSGRGSGTDTQYF
CDR3 DNA: TGTGCCAGCAGCTCTCGTACTAGCGGGAGGGGCTCAGGGACAGATACGCAGTATTTT

clone size: -
J gene: TRBJ1-2
D gene: -
V gene: TRBV7-6
CDR3 length: 15
CDR3 protein: CASSPGTGVYYGYTF
CDR3 DNA: TGTGCCAGCAGCCCCGGGACGGGAGTTTACTATGGCTACACCTTC

clone size: -
J gene: TRBJ1-5
D gene: -
V gene: TRBV2
CDR3 length: 17
CDR3 protein: CASSLSPAAYSNQPQHF
CDR3 DNA: TGTGCCAGCAGTTTATCCCCGGCAGCATATAGCAATCAGCCCCAGCATTTT

clone size: -
J gene: TRBJ1-2
D gene: -
V gene: TRBV12-3/TRBV12-4
CDR3 length: 11
CDR3 protein: CASSVGRGYTF
CDR3 DNA: TGTGCCAGCAGTGTGGGGCGCGGCTACACCTTC

clone size: -
J gene: TRBJ1-6
D gene: -
V gene: TRBV6-5
CDR3 length: 14
CDR3 protein: CASSYGRKNSPLHF
CDR3 DNA: TGTGCCAGCAGTTACGGCAGAAAGAATTCACCCCTCCACTTT

clone size: -
J gene: TRBJ2-7
D gene: TRBD2
V gene: TRBV5-1
CDR3 length: 16
CDR3 protein: CASSLGLAGGQYEQYF
CDR3 DNA: TGCGCCAGCAGCTTGGGGCTAGCGGGAGGGCAATACGAGCAGTACTTC

clone size: -
J gene: TRBJ1-5
D gene: TRBD1
V gene: TRBV6-1
CDR3 length: 16
CDR3 protein: CASSVRGGAGNQPQHF
CDR3 DNA: TGTGCCAGCAGTGTTAGAGGGGGCGCCGGCAATCAGCCCCAGCATTTT

clone size: -
J gene: TRBJ2-3
D gene: -
V gene: TRBV7-3
CDR3 length: 15
CDR3 protein: CASSLRNGDTDTQYF
CDR3 DNA: TGTGCCAGCAGCTTAAGAAACGGGGACACAGATACGCAGTATTTT

clone size: once
J gene: TRBJ2-1
D gene: TRBD2
V gene: TRBV19
CDR3 length: 16
CDR3 protein: CASSTKLAGGFYEQFF
CDR3 DNA: TGTGCCAGTAGTACTAAATTAGCGGGGGGGTTTTACGAGCAGTTCTTC

clone size: once
J gene: TRBJ2-7
D gene: -
V gene: TRBV15
CDR3 length: 15
CDR3 protein: CATSRDRLSSYEQYF
CDR3 DNA: TGTGCCACCAGCAGAGACAGACTGAGCTCCTACGAGCAGTACTTC

clone size: -
J gene: TRBJ1-5
D gene: TRBD1
V gene: TRBV7-8
CDR3 length: 15
CDR3 protein: CASSLARQGVQPQHF
CDR3 DNA: TGTGCCAGCAGCTTAGCGCGACAGGGGGTCCAGCCCCAGCATTTT

clone size: -
J gene: TRBJ2-5
D gene: TRBD2
V gene: TRBV7-3
CDR3 length: 17
CDR3 protein: CASSLNGGRAIQETQYF
CDR3 DNA: TGTGCCAGCAGCTTAAATGGCGGGAGGGCCATCCAAGAGACCCAGTACTTC

clone size: -
J gene: TRBJ2-3
D gene: TRBD1
V gene: TRBV6-5
CDR3 length: 14
CDR3 protein: CASSYRGRTDTQYF
CDR3 DNA: TGTGCCAGCAGTTACAGGGGGCGAACAGATACGCAGTATTTT

clone size: -
J gene: TRBJ2-3
D gene: TRBD1
V gene: TRBV5-5
CDR3 length: 14
CDR3 protein: CASSLQGGTDTQYF
CDR3 DNA: TGTGCCAGCAGCTTACAGGGGGGCACAGATACGCAGTATTTT

clone size: once
J gene: TRBJ1-6
D gene: -
V gene: TRBV28
CDR3 length: 13
CDR3 protein: CATKQGLGSPLHF
CDR3 DNA: TGTGCCACCAAGCAGGGGCTAGGGTCACCCCTCCACTTT

clone size: -
J gene: TRBJ2-2
D gene: -
V gene: TRBV11-3
CDR3 length: 13
CDR3 protein: CASSFATTGELFF
CDR3 DNA: TGTGCCAGCAGCTTCGCTACCACCGGGGAGCTGTTTTTT

clone size: -
J gene: TRBJ1-2
D gene: -
V gene: TRBV11-2
CDR3 length: 15
CDR3 protein: CASSPGPSTNYGYTF
CDR3 DNA: TGTGCCAGCAGCCCAGGACCCAGCACTAACTATGGCTACACCTTC

clone size: -
J gene: TRBJ1-2
D gene: TRBD1
V gene: TRBV7-9
CDR3 length: 14
CDR3 protein: CASSLPATGFGYTF
CDR3 DNA: TGTGCCAGCAGCTTACCCGCGACAGGGTTTGGCTACACCTTC

clone size: -
J gene: TRBJ2-1
D gene: -
V gene: TRBV7-2
CDR3 length: 13
CDR3 protein: CASSSDGFNEQFF
CDR3 DNA: TGTGCCAGCAGCTCCGACGGATTCAATGAGCAGTTCTTC

clone size: -
J gene: TRBJ2-1
D gene: TRBD2
V gene: TRBV19
CDR3 length: 17
CDR3 protein: CASSIRAGGRLDNEQFF
CDR3 DNA: TGTGCCAGTAGTATCAGGGCGGGGGGCCGACTTGACAATGAGCAGTTCTTC

clone size: once
J gene: TRBJ1-5
D gene: TRBD1
V gene: TRBV19
CDR3 length: 15
CDR3 protein: CASRSGTGGNQPQHF
CDR3 DNA: TGTGCCAGTAGATCCGGGACAGGGGGGAATCAGCCCCAGCATTTT

clone size: -
J gene: TRBJ2-7
D gene: -
V gene: TRBV19
CDR3 length: 14
CDR3 protein: CASSGSDRLYEQYF
CDR3 DNA: TGTGCCAGTAGTGGGTCGGACAGACTCTACGAGCAGTACTTC

clone size: -
J gene: TRBJ2-1
D gene: -
V gene: TRBV6-6
CDR3 length: 14
CDR3 protein: CASSYSRTKYEQFF
CDR3 DNA: TGTGCCAGCAGTTACTCACGGACAAAGTATGAGCAGTTCTTC

clone size: -
J gene: TRBJ2-6
D gene: -
V gene: TRBV4-3
CDR3 length: 17
CDR3 protein: CASSQNPAPSGANVLTF
CDR3 DNA: TGCGCCAGCAGCCAAAATCCCGCCCCCTCTGGGGCCAACGTCCTGACTTTC

clone size: -
J gene: TRBJ2-4
D gene: -
V gene: TRBV29-1
CDR3 length: 13
CDR3 protein: CSVHEGTKNIQYF
CDR3 DNA: TGCAGCGTTCATGAGGGAACCAAAAACATTCAGTACTTC

clone size: -
J gene: TRBJ1-1
D gene: -
V gene: TRBV19
CDR3 length: 14
CDR3 protein: CASSIGGGHTEAFF
CDR3 DNA: TGTGCCAGTAGTATAGGAGGCGGCCACACTGAAGCTTTCTTT

clone size: -
J gene: TRBJ1-5
D gene: TRBD1
V gene: TRBV27
CDR3 length: 14
CDR3 protein: CASKPGQGYQPQHF
CDR3 DNA: TGTGCCAGCAAACCGGGACAGGGGTATCAGCCCCAGCATTTT

clone size: -
J gene: TRBJ2-5
D gene: -
V gene: TRBV5-4
CDR3 length: 12
CDR3 protein: CASSLELETQYF
CDR3 DNA: TGTGCCAGCAGCTTGGAATTGGAGACCCAGTACTTC

clone size: once
J gene: TRBJ1-2
D gene: -
V gene: TRBV2
CDR3 length: 11
CDR3 protein: CAIYGRWGYTF
CDR3 DNA: TGTGCCATCTACGGACGGTGGGGCTACACCTTC

clone size: -
J gene: TRBJ2-7
D gene: -
V gene: TRBV2
CDR3 length: 12
CDR3 protein: CASKQGPYEQYF
CDR3 DNA: TGTGCCAGCAAACAGGGTCCCTACGAGCAGTACTTC

clone size: -
J gene: TRBJ2-7
D gene: -
V gene: TRBV5-1
CDR3 length: 16
CDR3 protein: CASSPGVSRLIYEQYF
CDR3 DNA: TGCGCCAGCAGCCCGGGGGTTTCAAGGTTGATCTACGAGCAGTACTTC

clone size: -
J gene: TRBJ2-7
D gene: -
V gene: TRBV10-1
CDR3 length: 12
CDR3 protein: CASSDQTYEQYF
CDR3 DNA: TGCGCCAGCAGTGACCAAACCTACGAGCAGTACTTC

clone size: once
J gene: TRBJ1-2
D gene: -
V gene: TRBV12-5
CDR3 length: 16
CDR3 protein: CASGLSRTVHQGGYTF
CDR3 DNA: TGTGCTAGTGGTTTGTCCAGGACAGTACACCAGGGGGGCTACACCTTC

clone size: -
J gene: TRBJ2-2
D gene: TRBD2
V gene: TRBV4-3
CDR3 length: 17
CDR3 protein: CASSHVLAGDITGELFF
CDR3 DNA: TGCGCCAGCAGCCATGTACTAGCGGGGGATATCACCGGGGAGCTGTTTTTT

clone size: -
J gene: TRBJ2-5
D gene: -
V gene: TRBV19
CDR3 length: 14
CDR3 protein: CASSEVYSKETQYF
CDR3 DNA: TGTGCCAGTAGTGAGGTCTACTCGAAAGAGACCCAGTACTTC

clone size: few
J gene: TRBJ2-3
D gene: TRBD1
V gene: TRBV6-2/TRBV6-3
CDR3 length: 14
CDR3 protein: CASSLRTGGDTQYF
CDR3 DNA: TGTGCCAGCAGCCTGAGGACAGGGGGAGATACGCAGTATTTT

clone size: -
J gene: TRBJ2-6
D gene: -
V gene: TRBV15
CDR3 length: 16
CDR3 protein: CATSRDSGQEANVLTF
CDR3 DNA: TGTGCCACCAGCAGAGATAGCGGCCAGGAGGCCAACGTCCTGACTTTC

clone size: -
J gene: TRBJ1-2
D gene: -
V gene: TRBV6-5
CDR3 length: 13
CDR3 protein: CASSSATAYGYTF
CDR3 DNA: TGTGCCAGCAGTTCCGCGACAGCCTATGGCTACACCTTC

clone size: -
J gene: TRBJ1-1
D gene: -
V gene: TRBV3-1/TRBV3-2
CDR3 length: 12
CDR3 protein: CASSQGGPEAFF
CDR3 DNA: TGTGCCAGCAGCCAAGGGGGACCTGAAGCTTTCTTT

clone size: -
J gene: TRBJ1-2
D gene: TRBD1
V gene: TRBV7-3
CDR3 length: 13
CDR3 protein: CASSSDRGYGYTF
CDR3 DNA: TGTGCCAGCAGCTCTGACAGGGGATATGGCTACACCTTC

clone size: -
J gene: TRBJ1-5
D gene: TRBD1
V gene: TRBV5-1
CDR3 length: 14
CDR3 protein: CASSLGTGDQPQHF
CDR3 DNA: TGCGCCAGCAGCTTAGGGACAGGGGATCAGCCCCAGCATTTT

clone size: -
J gene: TRBJ1-1
D gene: TRBD1
V gene: TRBV7-9
CDR3 length: 15
CDR3 protein: CASSSETGVDTEAFF
CDR3 DNA: TGTGCCAGCAGCTCGGAGACAGGGGTCGACACTGAAGCTTTCTTT

clone size: -
J gene: TRBJ1-2
D gene: TRBD1
V gene: TRBV7-9
CDR3 length: 14
CDR3 protein: CASSITGESYGYTF
CDR3 DNA: TGTGCCAGCAGCATTACAGGGGAGAGCTATGGCTACACCTTC

clone size: -
J gene: TRBJ2-5
D gene: TRBD1
V gene: TRBV6-5
CDR3 length: 15
CDR3 protein: CASRQGALSGETQYF
CDR3 DNA: TGTGCCAGCAGACAGGGGGCTTTGTCGGGGGAGACCCAGTACTTC

clone size: -
J gene: TRBJ2-1
D gene: TRBD2
V gene: TRBV3-1/TRBV3-2
CDR3 length: 15
CDR3 protein: CASSQLLAGNNEQFF
CDR3 DNA: TGTGCCAGCAGCCAACTCCTAGCGGGAAACAATGAGCAGTTCTTC

clone size: -
J gene: TRBJ1-2
D gene: TRBD1
V gene: TRBV15
CDR3 length: 18
CDR3 protein: CATSSPGQGTPDGYGYTF
CDR3 DNA: TGTGCCACCAGCAGTCCCGGACAGGGTACCCCAGACGGCTATGGCTACACCTTC

clone size: -
J gene: TRBJ1-2
D gene: TRBD1
V gene: TRBV15
CDR3 length: 14
CDR3 protein: CATSQASRGWGYTF
CDR3 DNA: TGTGCCACCAGCCAAGCCAGCAGGGGGTGGGGCTACACCTTC

clone size: few
J gene: TRBJ1-2
D gene: -
V gene: TRBV4-2
CDR3 length: 17
CDR3 protein: CASSQDLGGTGDYGYTF
CDR3 DNA: TGTGCCAGCAGCCAAGACCTAGGGGGGACGGGTGACTATGGCTACACCTTC

clone size: -
J gene: TRBJ1-1
D gene: -
V gene: TRBV2
CDR3 length: 15
CDR3 protein: CASSEENQRNTEAFF
CDR3 DNA: TGTGCCAGCAGTGAAGAAAATCAGAGAAACACTGAAGCTTTCTTT

clone size: -
J gene: TRBJ2-1
D gene: TRBD1
V gene: TRBV5-5
CDR3 length: 15
CDR3 protein: CASSLDRGAYNEQFF
CDR3 DNA: TGTGCCAGCAGCCTGGACAGGGGAGCTTACAATGAGCAGTTCTTC

clone size: -
J gene: TRBJ2-7
D gene: TRBD1
V gene: TRBV19
CDR3 length: 13
CDR3 protein: CASSMTGAYEQYF
CDR3 DNA: TGTGCCAGTAGTATGACAGGGGCCTACGAGCAGTACTTC

clone size: -
J gene: TRBJ1-1
D gene: -
V gene: TRBV5-1
CDR3 length: 14
CDR3 protein: CASSLGTGMDEAFF
CDR3 DNA: TGCGCCAGCAGCTTGGGAACGGGGATGGATGAAGCTTTCTTT

clone size: -
J gene: TRBJ1-3
D gene: -
V gene: TRBV4-1
CDR3 length: 16
CDR3 protein: CASSRTISGSGNTIYF
CDR3 DNA: TGCGCCAGCAGCCGGACCATTTCGGGGTCTGGAAACACCATATATTTT

clone size: -
J gene: TRBJ2-4
D gene: -
V gene: TRBV6-6
CDR3 length: 10
CDR3 protein: CAVAKNIQYF
CDR3 DNA: TGTGCGGTGGCCAAAAACATTCAGTACTTC

clone size: -
J gene: TRBJ2-7
D gene: -
V gene: TRBV7-8
CDR3 length: 11
CDR3 protein: CASSTGYEQYF
CDR3 DNA: TGTGCCAGCAGCACGGGGTACGAGCAGTACTTC